This T cell receptor (beta chain) was sequenced in a study of T cells in tuberculosis. Libraries were prepared by immunoSEQ multiplex PCR; TCRdb keeps only in-frame clonotypes and omits some of them. The sample has 40,000 to 50,000 clones; approximately 95% are singletons. This CDR3 has 15 residues. V lost 5 bases and J 2 bases, leaving 13 bases between the germline ends. Germline lookup yields CDR1 MGHRA and CDR2 YSYEKL. The chain joins TRBV4-1 to TRBJ2-1, with D possibly matching TRBD2 (6 bases). Material for sequencing was PBMCs. The receptor was derived from a donor between 10 and 29 years old with latent tuberculosis or without tuberculosis infection. The CDR3 is CASSRAKRAYNEQFF. Here the CDR3 DNA reads TGCGCCAGCAGCAGGGCAAAGCGGGCCTACAATGAGCAGTTCTTC.